The T cell receptor (beta chain) under discussion was sequenced for a study of OX40 agonist ivuxolimab in advanced cancers. Study-wide context: Ivuxolimab was a fully human IgG2 agonistic monoclonal antibody targeting the costimulatory receptor OX40 (CD134). Intravenous ivuxolimab was administered to patients every 2 weeks at six dose levels: 0.01, 0.1, 0.3, 1.5, 3 and 10 mg/kg. Among the roughly 52 dose-escalation patients, about 19 had hepatocellular carcinoma, some 15 melanoma, 9 renal cell carcinoma and 9 head and neck cancer. In the dose-escalation cohort, 75% to 85% of patients were male, and the mean age was roughly 56 years with a range of about 20 to 90. Prior anti-PD-1, anti-PD-L1 or anti-CTLA-4 therapy was permitted, and approximately 42% of dose-escalation patients had received checkpoint inhibitors. Three dose-escalation patients achieved partial responses, one with hepatocellular carcinoma and two with cutaneous melanoma. The point of sequencing TCRbeta in the periphery was to test whether ivuxolimab changed TCR sequence diversity and drove clonal T-cell expansion. The paper describes the monotherapy dose-escalation part (N = 52 patients) of the phase I trial of ivuxolimab. Overall study results and their limits: Antigen specificity was not determined for the clonally expanded peripheral T cells. Low levels of normalized T-cell clonal expansion were also seen in some nonresponding patients. In the 0.1-3.0 mg/kg groups, partial responders had among the lowest normalized peripheral clonal expansion, particularly in CD8+ T cells. At doses of 0.1 to 3.0 mg/kg, clonal expansion of both CD4+ and CD8+ T cells in blood was seen between baseline and week 6. On average, CD8+ T cells showed more expanded clones than CD4+ T cells after ivuxolimab.

Genomic DNA was isolated from the sorted cells so that the TCRbeta CDR3 region could be sequenced. The immunoSEQ Assay was used to sequence the TCRbeta CDR3 regions. Entries here come from immuneACCESS through TCRdb and include only in-frame sequences with V and J called. Some clones fail to appear in such tables; in the studies checked, an unresolved V gene covers under half of the shortfall, and the cause of the remainder is unknown. In all, the sample holds 15,000 to 20,000 clones, and around four fifths of those were seen once. Together, the top ten hold 12% to 15% of the sample. Comments on this clone: Its antigen has not been determined. Nothing much larger sits one base from this clone, and base qualities are not available.

Patients with autoimmune disease history or receiving systemic immunosuppression were excluded from the trial. Peripheral blood for TCR sequencing was drawn from every dose cohort at baseline, at cycle 4 day 1 and at cycle 7 day 1. The samples were drawn from a first-in-human, open-label, multicenter phase I dose-escalation trial of ivuxolimab. Adults with locally advanced or metastatic melanoma, renal cell carcinoma, hepatocellular carcinoma or head and neck squamous cell carcinoma were enrolled in the trial. Before TCR sequencing, CD4+ T cells and CD8+ T cells were sorted from peripheral blood as separate populations. CDR1 and CDR2 (MNHEY, SMNVEV) derive from the germline V gene (reference sequence). From the cysteine up to the phenylalanine, the CDR3 has a length of 14 residues. The only DNA kept is the CDR3, 42 bases in frame from the first base. At the junction V is shortened by 7 bases and J by 6 bases, with 18 bases in between.

Rearrangement joined TRBV27 to TRBJ1-1, with TRBD1 tentatively as D gene (6 bases match). The clonotype was recovered from an adult with an advanced solid tumor such as melanoma, head and neck, liver or kidney cancer. The specimen comprised CD4+ or CD8+ T cells sorted from blood, sampled in a trial of the OX40 agonist ivuxolimab. The CDR3 reads CASIPRGGNAEAFF. The nucleotides are TGTGCCAGCATCCCGAGGGGGGGAAACGCTGAAGCTTTCTTT.